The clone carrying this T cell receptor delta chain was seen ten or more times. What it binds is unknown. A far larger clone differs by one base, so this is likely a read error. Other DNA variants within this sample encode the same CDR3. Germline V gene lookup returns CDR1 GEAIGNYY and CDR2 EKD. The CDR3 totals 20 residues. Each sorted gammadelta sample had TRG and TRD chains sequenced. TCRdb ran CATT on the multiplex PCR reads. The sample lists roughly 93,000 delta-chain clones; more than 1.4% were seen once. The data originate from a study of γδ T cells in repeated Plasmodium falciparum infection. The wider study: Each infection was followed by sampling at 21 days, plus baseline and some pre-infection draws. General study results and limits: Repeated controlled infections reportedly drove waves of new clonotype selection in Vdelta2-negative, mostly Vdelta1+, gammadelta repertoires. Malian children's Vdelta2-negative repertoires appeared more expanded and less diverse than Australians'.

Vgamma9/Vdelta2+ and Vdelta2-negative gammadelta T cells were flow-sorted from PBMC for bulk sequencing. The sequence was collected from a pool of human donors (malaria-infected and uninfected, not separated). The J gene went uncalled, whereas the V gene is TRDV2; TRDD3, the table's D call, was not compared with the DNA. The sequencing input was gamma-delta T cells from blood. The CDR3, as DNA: TGTGCCTGTGATCCCATTAAAACCCCGGGTACTGGGAAGTTACTCGATAAGCTCATCTTT. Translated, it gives CACDPIKTPGTGKLLDKLIF.